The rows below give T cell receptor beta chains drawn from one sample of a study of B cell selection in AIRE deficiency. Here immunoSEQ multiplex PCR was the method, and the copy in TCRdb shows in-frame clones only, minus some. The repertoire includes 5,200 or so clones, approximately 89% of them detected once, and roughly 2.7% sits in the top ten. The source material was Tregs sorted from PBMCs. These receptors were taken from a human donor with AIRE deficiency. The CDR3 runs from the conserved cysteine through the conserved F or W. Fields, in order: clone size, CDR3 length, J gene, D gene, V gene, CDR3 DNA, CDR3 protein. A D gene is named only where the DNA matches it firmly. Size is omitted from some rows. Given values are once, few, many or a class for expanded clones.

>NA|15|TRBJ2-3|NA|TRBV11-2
TGTGCCAGCAGCCCCAAGTCGGCTGTACCAGATACGCAGTATTTT
CASSPKSAVPDTQYF
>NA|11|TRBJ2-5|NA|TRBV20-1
TGCAGTGCCGGCCCCGGTGAGACCCAGTACTTC
CSAGPGETQYF
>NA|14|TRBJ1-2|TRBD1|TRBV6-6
TGTGCCAGCAGTTACTTCGGGACAGGGGTTGGCTACACCTTC
CASSYFGTGVGYTF
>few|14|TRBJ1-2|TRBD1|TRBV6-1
TGTGCCAGCAGTGGAAGGAGGGGGCGGGGTGGCTACACCTTC
CASSGRRGRGGYTF
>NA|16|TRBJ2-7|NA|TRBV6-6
TGTGCCAGCCCGGATGGAAGGGGCGGAAGTTCCTACGAGCAGTACTTC
CASPDGRGGSSYEQYF
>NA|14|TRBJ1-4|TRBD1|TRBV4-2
TGTGCCAGCAACGCAGGGGGAGCTAATGAAAAACTGTTTTTT
CASNAGGANEKLFF
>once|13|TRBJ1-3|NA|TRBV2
TGTGCCAGCAGTGAGGCTCCTGGAAACACCATATATTTT
CASSEAPGNTIYF
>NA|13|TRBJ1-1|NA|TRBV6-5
TGTGCCAGCAGTTATCGGGGGAACACTGAAGCTTTCTTT
CASSYRGNTEAFF
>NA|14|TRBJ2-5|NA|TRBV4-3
TGCGCCAGCAGCCAAGCCCCCGGGGAAGAGACCCAGTACTTC
CASSQAPGEETQYF
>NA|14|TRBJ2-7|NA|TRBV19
TGTGCCAGTAGTATTAACCTAAGCCCATGGGAGCAGTACTTC
CASSINLSPWEQYF
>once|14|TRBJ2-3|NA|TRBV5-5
TGTGCCAGCAGTTCCCCTCGGGTCACAGATACGCAGTATTTT
CASSSPRVTDTQYF
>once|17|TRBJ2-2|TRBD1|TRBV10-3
TGTGCCATCCCAGGGGGAGAGGGAACGGCGAACACCGGGGAGCTGTTTTTT
CAIPGGEGTANTGELFF
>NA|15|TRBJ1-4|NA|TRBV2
TGTGCCAGCAGTGCGCGGACCGCAACTAATGAAAAACTGTTTTTT
CASSARTATNEKLFF
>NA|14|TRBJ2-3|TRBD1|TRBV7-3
TGTGCCAGCAGCTCGGGACAGGGGGCAGATACGCAGTATTTT
CASSSGQGADTQYF
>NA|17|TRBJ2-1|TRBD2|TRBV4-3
TGCGCCAGCAGCCAAAGGCTAGCGGGAGTAAAGTACAATGAGCAGTTCTTC
CASSQRLAGVKYNEQFF
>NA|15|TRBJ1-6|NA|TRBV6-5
TGTGCCAGCAGTTTCGGCAGGGCCGGGAATTCACCCCTCCACTTT
CASSFGRAGNSPLHF
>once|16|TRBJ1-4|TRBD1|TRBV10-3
TGTGCCATCAGTGACAATACAGGGGGCCTTAATGAAAAACTGTTTTTT
CAISDNTGGLNEKLFF